The rows below give T cell receptor beta chains drawn from one sample of a study of blood T cell repertoires in COVID-19. The method was immunoSEQ multiplex PCR; TCRdb's version includes in-frame clones alone and lacks a portion of them. In the table there are roughly 170,000 clones, roughly nine tenths of which are singletons. The specimen sequenced was peripheral blood. The receptors derive from a man between 65 and 85 years old with active or convalescent COVID-19. CDR3s include the opening cysteine and the closing phenylalanine or tryptophan.

V gene | CDR3 length | CDR3 protein
TRBV2 | 16 | CASSEERGGGLYGYTF
TRBV7-7 | 14 | CASSPGLLRQTQYF
TRBV21-1 | 14 | CASSRWDRSYGYTF
TRBV5-6 | 14 | CASSLTVGAGGYTF
TRBV27 | 16 | CASSKEGGVNNSPLHF
TRBV19 | 15 | CASSMRVAGGNEQYF
TRBV5-4 | 14 | CASSLEDRLYEQYF
TRBV7-2 | 15 | CASSLGGQVLQPQHF
TRBV18 | 17 | CASSPAGTGNRGYGYTF
TRBV7-8 | 20 | CASSLAYRARANSGANVLTF
TRBV5-8 | 14 | CASSPRGAGGMNTF
TRBV15 | 15 | CATSRDPLSSDTQYF
TRBV2 | 11 | CASSHGETQYF
TRBV5-4 | 14 | CASKLSGDSYEQYF
TRBV6-1 | 12 | CASSEALETQYF
TRBV6-6 | 15 | CASSPRGGGSYEQYF
TRBV5-4 | 14 | CASSLGLEGNTIYF
TRBV7-6 | 13 | CASSTGVNSPLHF
TRBV24-1 | 15 | CATSEGDRIPDTQYF
TRBV27 | 13 | CASSPSDSYGYTF
TRBV5-1 | 15 | CASSYGTANTGELFF
TRBV28 | 16 | CASSQPFGHLGQPQHF
TRBV5-1 | 16 | CASSLFTTSGGNEQYF
TRBV6-2/TRBV6-3 | 14 | CASSEPENTGELFF
TRBV10-3 | 14 | CAIREGQGRYGYTF
TRBV4-1 | 19 | CASSQDSRMRVSVGGELFF
TRBV19 | 15 | CASSAGQLSNQPQHF